These T cell receptor beta chains were read from a single sample in a study of T-cell reconstitution after alpha-beta-depleted transplantation in children. TCRdb passed the PCR reads through MiXCR, listing each CDR3 protein once. Altogether approximately 270,000 distinct CDR3 sequences are present, roughly a quarter being singletons, with the ten largest covering 4% to 5.5%. The sample was PBMCs, mostly from graft donor cells, taken 360 days after TCRalphabeta/CD19-depleted stem cell transplant. These receptor sequences come from a female patient aged 2-9 years who had a stem cell transplant for congenital amegakaryocytic thrombocytopenia, so the T cells may come from the graft donor. Each CDR3 is given with its conserved first and last residue. Size is stated for part of the rows, as once, few or many counts, or as a class when the clone is expanded.

abundance: NA
j_gene: TRBJ2-1
v_gene: TRBV20-1
CDR3aa: CSASPLAGRYNEQFF

abundance: NA
j_gene: TRBJ2-2
v_gene: TRBV12-3/TRBV12-4
CDR3aa: CASNTGGAGTGELFF

abundance: few
j_gene: TRBJ2-1
v_gene: TRBV4-1
CDR3aa: CASSQENIPYNEQFF

abundance: NA
j_gene: TRBJ2-7
v_gene: TRBV20-1
CDR3aa: CSARTQGLREQYF

abundance: NA
j_gene: TRBJ2-1
v_gene: TRBV6-5
CDR3aa: CASSYEGVSYNEQFF

abundance: NA
j_gene: TRBJ2-2
v_gene: TRBV10-3
CDR3aa: CASNRGQGVTGELFF

abundance: many
j_gene: TRBJ2-5
v_gene: TRBV10-3
CDR3aa: CAISEPGVPLETQYF

abundance: NA
j_gene: TRBJ2-1
v_gene: TRBV3-1
CDR3aa: CASSQSRGVWNEQFF

abundance: few
j_gene: TRBJ2-1
v_gene: TRBV7-8
CDR3aa: CASSPSNAYNEQFF

abundance: NA
j_gene: TRBJ2-5
v_gene: TRBV18
CDR3aa: CASSSRGRETQYF

abundance: few
j_gene: TRBJ2-7
v_gene: TRBV12-3/TRBV12-4
CDR3aa: CASSSHRTYEQYF

abundance: NA
j_gene: TRBJ2-1
v_gene: TRBV24-1
CDR3aa: CATSDFRLAGGKGGNEQFF